This entry concerns a single T cell receptor beta chain. As yet, its antigen is unknown. This CDR3 spans 15 amino acids. J lost 6 bases, V lost 7 bases, and 10 bases had no gene match. The germline gives CDR1 MNHEY, CDR2 SVGAGI. The sample is drawn from a study of cytomegalovirus exposure and HLA in healthy donors. Regarding the study as a whole: A few chains tied to CMV proved CMV antigen-specific in vitro. Later analysis suggested links between common viral pathogens and several top significant clusters. Donor immune exposure was known only as CMV serostatus. Rarity marked most TCR sequences, yet some public TCRs occurred in many donors.

The PCR had 60 Vbeta and 13 Jbeta primers. Profiling relied on immunoSEQ multiplex PCR, and the TCRdb table lists in-frame clones only, not all of them. Counted here are 150,000 to 200,000 clones, roughly 80% occurring once; the ten biggest clones make up roughly 2.7%. This clonotype was obtained from a female donor in good health and CMV-seronegative. Sequenced: PBMCs. V and J are TRBV6-5 and TRBJ2-1, with 9 bases identical to TRBD1. The CDR3 sequence: CASNGQGRRLNEQFF. CDR3 DNA: TGTGCCAGCAACGGACAGGGGAGGAGGCTCAATGAGCAGTTCTTC.